One and the same sample provided the 22 T cell receptor beta chains below, sequenced in a study of blood T cell repertoires in COVID-19. The table came from immunoSEQ multiplex PCR; TCRdb's copy has only in-frame clones and leaves some out. The table lists approximately 250,000 clones, 86% of them singletons. Sequenced sample: peripheral blood. Receptors were obtained from a woman aged 60-75 years who had recovered from COVID-19.

J is TRBJ1-1 and V is TRBV7-6; unclear D gene. Trimming shortened V by 2 bases and J by 6 bases, and 22 bases separated the two germline ends. The CDR3 extends over 17 amino acids. CDR1 and CDR2 (germline): SGHVS, FNYEAQ. CDR3 nucleotide sequence: TGTGCCAGCAGCTTACCCCGAGAGGGTGGGTCTAGCGCTGAAGCTTTCTTT. It specifies CASSLPREGGSSAEAFF. Combining the CDR3 with reference TRBV7-6 and TRBJ1-1 gives the whole variable domain GAGVSQSPRYKVTKRGQDVALRCDPISGHVSLYWYRQALGQGPEFLTYFNYEAQQDKSGLPNDRFSAERPEGSISTLTIQRTEQRDSAMYRCASSLPREGGSSAEAFFGQGTRLTVV.

This chain links TRBV9 with TRBJ1-1, with D unresolved. The CDR3 has 13 residues. The V gene lost 3 bases and the J gene lost 5 bases, with 11 bases spanning the gap. Germline CDR1 is SGDLS and CDR2 is YYNGEE. Here the CDR3 reads CASSETGGTEAFF. In DNA form, the CDR3 reads TGTGCCAGCAGCGAGACGGGAGGGACTGAAGCTTTCTTT.

The chain couples TRBV28 to TRBJ1-2; D not resolved. The CDR3 loop spans 12 amino acids. Germline CDR1 and CDR2: MDHEN and SYDVKM. V shed 6 bases and J shed 1 base, with 6 bases lying between them. CDR3 coding DNA: TGTGCCAGCAGGGCGGGTAACTATGGCTACACCTTC. Translated, it gives CASRAGNYGYTF.

J is TRBJ1-6 and V is TRBV27; D ambiguous. The CDR3 consists of 13 residues. Germline loops: CDR1 MNHEY, CDR2 SMNVEV (reference sequence). Between the trimmed V and J ends, which lost 8 bases and 0 bases, there was a span of 5 bases. As DNA, the CDR3 is TGTGCCAGCCGTAGCTCCTATAATTCACCCCTCCACTTT. Its translation: CASRSSYNSPLHF.

The CDR3 DNA reads TGTGCCAGCAGCCCATTCACGGGACAGGTTTCACCCCTCCACTTT. Translation: CASSPFTGQVSPLHF. This rearrangement joins TRBV7-9 to TRBJ1-6; 8 bases are a match to TRBD1. Germline V gene data show CDR1 as SEHNR and CDR2 as FQNEAQ (reference sequence). The CDR3 has 15 amino acids. V lost 5 bases and J lost 9; bases outside the gene matches: 9.

The chain employs TRBV7-2 and TRBJ2-7, with D unclear. The CDR3 extends over 12 amino acids. The germline V gene has CDR1 SGHTA and CDR2 FQGNSA. Trimming pared 5 bases from V and 6 bases from J, leaving 11 bases between. CDR3 sequence reads: CASSQVSREQYF. CDR3 coding DNA: TGTGCCAGCAGCCAAGTTAGCCGCGAGCAGTACTTC.

CDR3 residues: CASSYTSGGYSYEQYF. CDR3 bases: TGTGCCAGCAGTTACACCTCAGGGGGTTACTCCTACGAGCAGTACTTC. The chain employs TRBV6-2 or TRBV6-3 and TRBJ2-7; 7 nucleotides line up with TRBD1. The CDR3 sequence is 16 residues long. The junction had 7 bases not matched to a gene; V was cut back by 2 bases and J by 0 bases. CDR1 and CDR2 (germline): MNHEY, SVGEGT.

This chain connects TRBV6-5 to TRBJ2-7; 7 positions match TRBD2. The junction had 4 bases not matched to a gene; V was cut back by 2 bases and J by 0 bases. Germline CDR1 and CDR2: MNHEY and SVGAGI. This CDR3 has 15 residues. The CDR3 DNA sequence: TGTGCCAGCAGTTACGGCGGGGAGGGCTCCTACGAGCAGTACTTC. Protein product: CASSYGGEGSYEQYF.

This chain connects TRBV15 to TRBJ1-6, with 8 bases aligning to TRBD1. Germline assignment: CDR1 LNHNV and CDR2 YYDKDF (reference sequence). The CDR3 is 15 amino acids. The ends lost 0 bases at V and 9 bases at J; junction bases unmatched: 4. This chain's CDR3 is CATSRERTGTSPLHF. In DNA, the CDR3 is TGTGCCACCAGCAGAGAAAGGACAGGGACTTCACCCCTCCACTTT.

The rearrangement uses TRBV7-2 and TRBJ2-3; 9 nucleotides line up with TRBD2. V shed 6 bases, J shed 3 bases, and the junction held 10 bases outside the gene matches. The CDR3 runs to 16 residues. In germline, CDR1 is SGHTA, CDR2 FQGNSA. CDR3 nucleotide sequence: TGTGCCAGCAGTCCCCTAGCGGGGAGAGGGACAGATACGCAGTATTTT. It encodes CASSPLAGRGTDTQYF.

The genes are TRBV27 and TRBJ2-2; D possibly corresponds to TRBD2 (5 bases). Trimming stripped 3 bases from V and 7 bases from J, with 9 bases between. Germline CDR1 MNHEY, CDR2 SMNVEV (reference sequence). The CDR3 contains 13 residues. CDR3 DNA: TGTGCCAGCAGTTTTCGACTATTCGGGGAGCTGTTTTTT. Translated, it gives CASSFRLFGELFF.

The chain recombines TRBV7-2 with TRBJ1-1; the D is unclear. This CDR3 spans 14 amino acids. Between the trimmed V and J ends, which lost 3 bases and 6 bases, there was a span of 14 bases. CDR1 and CDR2 from the germline V gene are SGHTA and FQGNSA. CDR3 nucleotide sequence: TGTGCCAGCAGCTTTAAGATCGGGAGTCCTGAAGCTTTCTTT. Translating gives CASSFKIGSPEAFF. The variable domain in full, with the rest retrieved from reference TRBV7-2 and TRBJ1-1, is GAGVSQSPSNKVTEKGKDVELRCDPISGHTALYWYRQSLGQGLEFLIYFQGNSAPDKSGLPSDRFSAERTGGSVSTLTIQRTQQEDSAVYLCASSFKIGSPEAFFGQGTRLTVV.

The CDR3: CASSSSKVGGFYGYTF. The CDR3 DNA reads as TGTGCCAGCAGTTCGAGTAAGGTGGGGGGTTTTTATGGCTACACCTTC. The chain combines TRBV28 with TRBJ1-2; TRBD1 might be the D (5 bases). Germline-derived CDR1 and CDR2 are MDHEN and SYDVKM. Trimming took 4 bases from V and 5 from J, leaving 20 bases between them. There are 16 residues in the CDR3.

This chain connects TRBV7-2 to TRBJ1-4, with D possibly matching TRBD1 (6 bases). The V gene's germline CDR1 is SGHTA and CDR2 FQGNSA. The ends were cut back, 2 bases at V and 0 bases at J, with 10 bases in the middle. The CDR3 has 16 residues. CDR3 DNA: TGTGCCAGCAGCTTAAAATCAGGGGCAACTAATGAAAAACTGTTTTTT. Amino acid sequence: CASSLKSGATNEKLFF.

The chain recombines TRBV29-1 with TRBJ2-6, with a possible D match to TRBD2 (5 bases). Germline V gives CDR1 SQVTM, CDR2 ANQGSEA. The CDR3 has 14 residues. The ends were cut back, 6 bases at V and 2 bases at J, with 11 bases in the middle. The CDR3 region is CSVRGGAGANVLTF. CDR3 nucleotides: TGCAGCGTCCGCGGAGGCGCTGGGGCCAACGTCCTGACTTTC.

The chain recombines TRBV6-2 or TRBV6-3 with TRBJ1-1; 9 nucleotides agree with TRBD1. The CDR3 contains 15 residues. The J segment lost 3 bases and the V segment lost 6 bases, leaving 8 bases of the junction unmatched. CDR1 is MNHEY and CDR2 is SVGEGT in the germline V gene. This chain's CDR3 is CASSQPWTGDTEAFF. CDR3 bases: TGTGCCAGCAGCCAGCCTTGGACAGGGGACACTGAAGCTTTCTTT.

The chain joins TRBV6-5 to TRBJ1-1; D not certain. This CDR3 region has 13 residues. Trimming stripped 11 bases from V and 5 bases from J, with 18 bases between. Germline-derived CDR1 and CDR2 are MNHEY and SVGAGI. The CDR3 protein is CAAHSGVQTEAFF. CDR3 bases: TGTGCCGCACACTCCGGGGTCCAAACTGAAGCTTTCTTT.

The rearrangement joins TRBV27 to TRBJ2-1; TRBD2 aligns across 11 bases. The junction had 8 bases not matched to a gene; V was cut back by 6 bases and J by 4 bases. There are 16 residues in the CDR3. From germline, CDR1 is MNHEY and CDR2 SMNVEV (reference sequence). CDR3 nucleotide sequence: TGTGCCAGCAGGTTAGCGGGGGGGCCTTTTTACAATGAGCAGTTCTTC. Its translation is CASRLAGGPFYNEQFF.

V and J are TRBV5-1 and TRBJ2-2; 10 bases are shared with TRBD1. Germline values: CDR1 SGHRS, CDR2 YFSETQ. The trim removed 1 base at V and 7 bases at J, leaving 7 bases unmatched. The CDR3 is 16 residues long. The DNA for the CDR3 is TGCGCCAGCAGCTTGACAGGGACAGGGGTCGGCGGGGAGCTGTTTTTT. Encoded protein: CASSLTGTGVGGELFF. The whole variable domain, filled in from reference TRBV5-1 and TRBJ2-2, reads KAGVTQTPRYLIKTRGQQVTLSCSPISGHRSVSWYQQTPGQGLQFLFEYFSETQRNKGNFPGRFSGRQFSNSRSEMNVSTLELGDSALYLCASSLTGTGVGGELFFGEGSRLTVL.

This chain connects TRBV27 to TRBJ1-1; 7 bases are a match to TRBD1. Germline CDR1 and CDR2: MNHEY and SMNVEV (reference sequence). Trimming removed 7 bases from V and 6 bases from J; junction bases left unmatched: 11. The CDR3 covers 14 residues. The CDR3 reads CASNSFRQGPEAFF. The CDR3 bases are TGTGCCAGCAATTCGTTTCGACAGGGCCCTGAAGCTTTCTTT.

This chain links TRBV7-2 with TRBJ2-5, with a weak D call TRBD2 (5 bases). Germline CDR1 SGHTA, CDR2 FQGNSA. The CDR3 has 15 residues. Between the trimmed V and J ends, which lost 5 bases and 3 bases, there was a span of 16 bases. CDR3 amino acids: CASSPSPIEEETQYF. The CDR3 coding sequence is TGTGCCAGCAGCCCTAGCCCGATCGAAGAAGAGACCCAGTACTTC.

The CDR3 loop is CASSPILARSYEQYF. The CDR3 region has the DNA TGTGCCAGCAGCCCTATACTAGCGCGGTCCTACGAGCAGTACTTC. The rearrangement uses TRBV11-2 and TRBJ2-7, with 7 bases matching TRBD2. The V gene's germline CDR1 is SGHAT and CDR2 FQNNGV. The CDR3 contains 15 residues. Trimming removed 5 bases from V and 1 base from J; junction bases left unmatched: 8.